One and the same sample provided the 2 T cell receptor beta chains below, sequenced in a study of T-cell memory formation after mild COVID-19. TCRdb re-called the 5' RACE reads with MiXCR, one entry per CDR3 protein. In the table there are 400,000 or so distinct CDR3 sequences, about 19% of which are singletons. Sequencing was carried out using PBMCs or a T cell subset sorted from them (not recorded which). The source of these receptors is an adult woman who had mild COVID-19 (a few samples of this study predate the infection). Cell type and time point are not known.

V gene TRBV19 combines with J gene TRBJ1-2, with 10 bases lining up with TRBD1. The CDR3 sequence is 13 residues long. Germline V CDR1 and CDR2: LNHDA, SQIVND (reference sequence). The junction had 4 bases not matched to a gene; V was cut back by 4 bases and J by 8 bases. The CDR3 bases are TGTGCCAGTAGTACAGGGACAGGGGTCGGCTACACCTTC. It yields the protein CASSTGTGVGYTF.

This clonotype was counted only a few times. The CDR3 region is CASSPLDTPRNNYGYTF. The CDR3 nucleotides read TGTGCCAGCTCACCATTGGACACACCACGGAATAACTATGGCTACACCTTC. V is TRBV18 and J is TRBJ1-2; D is perhaps TRBD1 (5 bases). Trimming left V 2 bases short and J 1 base short, with 17 bases between. The CDR3 is 17 amino acids. CDR1 is KGHSH, CDR2 LQKENI, per germline. Full variable domain (missing parts from reference TRBV18 and TRBJ1-2): NAGVMQNPRHLVRRRGQEARLRCSPMKGHSHVYWYRQLPEEGLKFMVYLQKENIIDESGMPKERFSAEFPKEGPSILRIQQVVRGDSAAYFCASSPLDTPRNNYGYTFGSGTRLTVV.